The rows below give T cell receptor beta chains drawn from one sample of a study of cytomegalovirus exposure and HLA in healthy donors. Method: immunoSEQ multiplex PCR; TCRdb's copy keeps in-frame clones and lacks some. The table records around 130,000 clones, about four fifths of them present only once. The source material was PBMCs. The receptor source for this set is a young man in good health and CMV-seronegative. CDR3s include the opening cysteine and the closing phenylalanine or tryptophan. Each record gives: V gene, D gene, clone size, J gene, CDR3 protein, CDR3 DNA. A D gene is named only where the DNA matches it firmly. Clone size is given for some rows only: seen once, a few or many times, or a class if the clone is expanded.

TRBV28	TRBD2	.	TRBJ2-1	CASSPPRLAGNEQFF	TGTGCCAGCTCCCCTCCCCGACTAGCCGGCAATGAGCAGTTCTTC
TRBV5-8	.	.	TRBJ1-3	CASLMGAMSTIYF	TGTGCCAGCCTCATGGGAGCGATGAGCACCATATATTTT
TRBV6-1	.	.	TRBJ2-7	CASSAPTGQTRPYF	TGTGCCAGCAGTGCCCCGACGGGTCAAACCCGACCGTACTTC
TRBV7-7	TRBD1	.	TRBJ2-2	CASSPGTENTGELFF	TGTGCTAGCAGCCCCGGGACAGAGAACACCGGGGAGCTGTTTTTT
TRBV9	.	once	TRBJ2-3	CASSVGGVLTDTQYF	TGTGCCAGCAGCGTAGGGGGAGTCCTCACAGATACGCAGTATTTT
TRBV7-6	TRBD1	.	TRBJ1-5	CASSPGTGGNQPQHF	TGTGCCAGCAGCCCCGGGACAGGGGGCAATCAGCCCCAGCATTTT
TRBV5-1	TRBD2	.	TRBJ2-5	CASGRTRSAQETQYF	TGCGCCAGCGGGAGGACTAGGAGCGCGCAAGAGACCCAGTACTTC
TRBV18	.	.	TRBJ2-7	CASSLTPRAHPYEQYF	TGTGCCAGCTCCCTAACCCCCAGGGCTCACCCCTACGAGCAGTACTTC
TRBV6-5	.	.	TRBJ1-6	CASSYDRPSYSPLHF	TGTGCCAGCAGTTACGACAGGCCCTCCTATTCACCCCTCCACTTT
TRBV19	TRBD1	.	TRBJ2-3	CASSMGQGVTDTQYF	TGTGCCAGTAGTATGGGACAGGGGGTGACAGATACGCAGTATTTT
TRBV27	TRBD2	.	TRBJ2-7	CASSSLTTSGSSYEQYF	TGTGCCAGCAGTTCCTTAACCACTAGCGGGAGCTCCTACGAGCAGTACTTC
TRBV4-3	.	few	TRBJ1-2	CASSQVTVPGYTF	TGCGCCAGCAGCCAGGTGACAGTACCTGGCTACACCTTC
TRBV2	TRBD2	.	TRBJ2-3	CASSEVSSGRIDTQYF	TGTGCCAGCAGTGAAGTGTCTAGCGGGAGGATAGATACGCAGTATTTT
TRBV19	TRBD2	.	TRBJ2-7	CASSKTSGSYEQYF	TGTGCCAGTAGTAAGACTAGCGGGAGCTACGAGCAGTACTTC
TRBV25-1	.	.	TRBJ2-7	CASTNYVATIF	TGTGCCAGCACAAACTACGTGGCAACAATTTTC
TRBV27	.	.	TRBJ2-1	CASSLRWLGASAINEQFF	TGTGCCAGCAGTTTGAGGTGGTTAGGGGCTAGCGCTATCAATGAGCAGTTCTTC
TRBV28	.	.	TRBJ1-2	CASSIKEQGFYGYTF	TGTGCCAGCAGTATAAAAGAACAGGGATTCTATGGCTACACCTTC